This TCR beta chain emerged from a study of T cell repertoires in cytomegalovirus infection. Study-wide findings and caveats: CMV carriers having the relevant HLA were flagged by cumulative public TCR beta family frequency.

On this clonotype itself: The antigen is undetermined.

In TCRdb, the reads were re-called with MiXCR into one record per CDR3 protein. Among hundreds of thousands of distinct CDR3 sequences listed, about 11% were seen once. Looked up from germline, CDR1 is SGDLS and CDR2 is YYNGEE. V dropped 4 bases and J dropped 4 bases, with 17 bases sitting between them. The CDR3 consists of 16 residues. Material: PBMCs. The chain uses TRBV9 and TRBJ2-2; a weak D match, TRBD1 (5 bases). The clonotype was recovered from a human donor in good health (CMV status not recorded). Some clones in this sample may be carry-over from other donors' samples. The chain's CDR3 is CASSQLGQGGTGELFF. In nucleotides, the CDR3 is TGTGCCAGCAGCCAACTGGGGCAGGGTGGCACCGGGGAGCTGTTTTTT.